Listed below are T cell receptor beta chains from one sample, sequenced in a study of T cell responses to AZD1222 COVID-19 vaccine. Some clones are missing from TCRdb's copy, which holds only in-frame ones; the method was immunoSEQ multiplex PCR. The sample records 70,000 or so clones, 70% to 80% being singletons. The input for sequencing was peripheral blood, taken on day 0 of MenACWY control vaccination. Receptors originate from an adult in good health. The CDR3 runs from the conserved cysteine through the conserved F or W. The order of the fields is V gene, clone size, J gene, D gene, CDR3 protein, CDR3 DNA. D genes are given only for firm matches. Only some rows state a clone size, as once, few, many or a class for expanded clones.

V gene: TRBV4-2
clone size: NA
J gene: TRBJ2-7
D gene: NA
CDR3 protein: CASSQSFGGGPYEQYF
CDR3 DNA: TGTGCCAGCAGCCAAAGCTTTGGAGGGGGTCCCTACGAGCAGTACTTC

V gene: TRBV19
clone size: NA
J gene: TRBJ1-5
D gene: NA
CDR3 protein: CASSMGNQPQHF
CDR3 DNA: TGTGCCAGTAGTATGGGAAATCAGCCCCAGCATTTT

V gene: TRBV5-1
clone size: NA
J gene: TRBJ2-2
D gene: TRBD1
CDR3 protein: CASSYTGGAALGTGELFF
CDR3 DNA: TGCGCCAGCAGCTACACAGGGGGAGCGGCGCTTGGCACCGGGGAGCTGTTTTTT

V gene: TRBV28
clone size: few
J gene: TRBJ2-1
D gene: NA
CDR3 protein: CASSRLVPSDEQFF
CDR3 DNA: TGTGCCAGCAGTCGACTAGTACCTTCCGATGAGCAGTTCTTC

V gene: TRBV11-2
clone size: NA
J gene: TRBJ1-2
D gene: NA
CDR3 protein: CASSSRLAGRNYGYTF
CDR3 DNA: TGTGCCAGCAGCTCAAGGCTGGCAGGACGCAACTATGGCTACACCTTC

V gene: TRBV29-1
clone size: NA
J gene: TRBJ1-5
D gene: TRBD1
CDR3 protein: CSVGQGGNQPQHF
CDR3 DNA: TGCAGCGTCGGACAGGGGGGAAATCAGCCCCAGCATTTT

V gene: TRBV9
clone size: few
J gene: TRBJ1-1
D gene: NA
CDR3 protein: CASSRGDGEAFF
CDR3 DNA: TGTGCCAGCAGTAGAGGGGACGGAGAAGCTTTCTTT

V gene: TRBV5-1
clone size: NA
J gene: TRBJ2-4
D gene: TRBD2
CDR3 protein: CASSPGGFQAKNIQYF
CDR3 DNA: TGCGCCAGCAGCCCCGGGGGGTTCCAAGCCAAAAACATTCAGTACTTC

V gene: TRBV5-1
clone size: NA
J gene: TRBJ2-3
D gene: NA
CDR3 protein: CASSLAMGAGTDTQYF
CDR3 DNA: TGCGCCAGCAGCTTGGCGATGGGGGCTGGCACAGATACGCAGTATTTT

V gene: TRBV4-3
clone size: NA
J gene: TRBJ1-4
D gene: NA
CDR3 protein: CASSQESGSPNEKLFF
CDR3 DNA: TGCGCCAGCAGCCAAGAGAGCGGGAGTCCCAATGAAAAACTGTTTTTT

V gene: TRBV19
clone size: NA
J gene: TRBJ1-3
D gene: TRBD1
CDR3 protein: CASTLEGAPSGNTIYF
CDR3 DNA: TGTGCCAGTACCTTAGAGGGGGCACCCTCTGGAAACACCATATATTTT

V gene: TRBV5-1
clone size: NA
J gene: TRBJ1-3
D gene: TRBD1
CDR3 protein: CASSYGQAQDTIYF
CDR3 DNA: TGCGCCAGCAGCTACGGACAGGCCCAGGACACCATATATTTT

V gene: TRBV7-2
clone size: few
J gene: TRBJ2-1
D gene: NA
CDR3 protein: CASARDVINEQFF
CDR3 DNA: TGTGCCAGCGCCAGGGACGTGATTAATGAGCAGTTCTTC

V gene: TRBV27
clone size: few
J gene: TRBJ2-3
D gene: TRBD2
CDR3 protein: CASSLSSGSADTQYF
CDR3 DNA: TGTGCCAGCAGTTTGTCTAGCGGGAGCGCAGATACGCAGTATTTT

V gene: TRBV19
clone size: NA
J gene: TRBJ1-1
D gene: NA
CDR3 protein: CASSSGGVTEAFF
CDR3 DNA: TGTGCCAGTAGTTCCGGGGGGGTCACTGAAGCTTTCTTT

V gene: TRBV5-1
clone size: NA
J gene: TRBJ1-1
D gene: TRBD1
CDR3 protein: CASSYATTGGTEAFF
CDR3 DNA: TGCGCCAGCAGCTACGCAACGACAGGGGGCACTGAAGCTTTCTTT

V gene: TRBV25-1
clone size: NA
J gene: TRBJ2-3
D gene: NA
CDR3 protein: CASSPPGGRADTQYF
CDR3 DNA: TGTGCCAGCAGTCCCCCGGGGGGCCGAGCAGATACGCAGTATTTT

V gene: TRBV7-3
clone size: NA
J gene: TRBJ1-1
D gene: NA
CDR3 protein: CASSQRPNTEAFF
CDR3 DNA: TGTGCCAGCAGCCAACGACCTAACACTGAAGCTTTCTTT

V gene: TRBV5-4
clone size: NA
J gene: TRBJ1-2
D gene: NA
CDR3 protein: CASSLDPASGYTF
CDR3 DNA: TGTGCCAGCAGCTTGGACCCGGCTAGTGGCTACACCTTC

V gene: TRBV2
clone size: NA
J gene: TRBJ2-6
D gene: NA
CDR3 protein: CASRLSGANVLTF
CDR3 DNA: TGTGCCAGCAGGCTCTCTGGGGCCAACGTCCTGACTTTC

V gene: TRBV18
clone size: NA
J gene: TRBJ2-6
D gene: NA
CDR3 protein: CASSPAPPGSGANVLTF
CDR3 DNA: TGTGCCAGCTCACCAGCCCCGCCGGGATCTGGGGCCAACGTCCTGACTTTC

V gene: TRBV29-1
clone size: NA
J gene: TRBJ2-1
D gene: NA
CDR3 protein: CSVDGAYNEQFF
CDR3 DNA: TGCAGCGTTGACGGGGCATACAATGAGCAGTTCTTC

V gene: TRBV5-6
clone size: NA
J gene: TRBJ2-3
D gene: NA
CDR3 protein: CASSFGTTPDTQYF
CDR3 DNA: TGTGCCAGCAGCTTCGGGACCACTCCAGATACGCAGTATTTT

V gene: TRBV5-1
clone size: NA
J gene: TRBJ1-1
D gene: NA
CDR3 protein: CASSPRTVGNEAFF
CDR3 DNA: TGCGCCAGCAGCCCCCGGACAGTCGGAAATGAAGCTTTCTTT

V gene: TRBV29-1
clone size: NA
J gene: TRBJ2-7
D gene: NA
CDR3 protein: CSVEKGEGYEQYF
CDR3 DNA: TGCAGCGTTGAAAAAGGCGAGGGATACGAGCAGTACTTC

V gene: TRBV3-1/TRBV3-2
clone size: few
J gene: TRBJ2-7
D gene: TRBD1
CDR3 protein: CASSPTGAYEQYF
CDR3 DNA: TGTGCCAGCAGCCCGACAGGGGCCTACGAGCAGTACTTC

V gene: TRBV10-3
clone size: NA
J gene: TRBJ1-2
D gene: NA
CDR3 protein: CAISEGRNYGYTF
CDR3 DNA: TGTGCCATCAGTGAGGGCCGGAACTATGGCTACACCTTC

V gene: TRBV13
clone size: NA
J gene: TRBJ2-1
D gene: TRBD2
CDR3 protein: CASSLVSGGPYNEQFF
CDR3 DNA: TGTGCCAGCAGCTTAGTTTCGGGAGGGCCCTACAATGAGCAGTTCTTC

V gene: TRBV2
clone size: NA
J gene: TRBJ2-2
D gene: NA
CDR3 protein: CASRQGGIGELFF
CDR3 DNA: TGTGCCAGCAGACAGGGTGGAATCGGGGAGCTGTTTTTT

V gene: TRBV23-1
clone size: NA
J gene: TRBJ1-2
D gene: TRBD1
CDR3 protein: CASSQGQGVSGYTF
CDR3 DNA: TGCGCCAGCAGTCAAGGACAGGGGGTCTCTGGCTACACCTTC

V gene: TRBV6-4
clone size: NA
J gene: TRBJ2-1
D gene: TRBD2
CDR3 protein: CAIKRDSSGREGSYNEQFF
CDR3 DNA: TGTGCCATCAAGAGGGACTCTAGCGGGAGGGAAGGGTCCTACAATGAGCAGTTCTTC

V gene: TRBV6-1
clone size: NA
J gene: TRBJ1-5
D gene: NA
CDR3 protein: CASSEARGQPQHF
CDR3 DNA: TGTGCCAGCAGTGAAGCACGGGGGCAGCCCCAGCATTTT

V gene: TRBV11-3
clone size: NA
J gene: TRBJ2-1
D gene: NA
CDR3 protein: CASSFGTSDEQFF
CDR3 DNA: TGTGCCAGCAGCTTTGGGACCTCAGATGAGCAGTTCTTC